This TCR beta chain originates from a study of blood T cell repertoires in COVID-19. Across the whole study: Collection of acute and convalescent COVID-19 samples took place in the United States, Italy and Spain. From T cells, B-cell-depleted T cells, or PBMCs came the material, which was cDNA or gDNA.

Original analysis: Nucleated cell counts were estimated from reference gene primer amplification. Profiled with immunoSEQ multiplex PCR; TCRdb holds only in-frame clones, not every one. The V and J calls and clone size come from that table; D and trimming were worked out from the DNA. The sample has under 150,000 clones; roughly 81% are singletons. Germline V gives CDR1 SGHVS, CDR2 FQNEAQ. The V end lost 1 base, the J end lost 2 bases, and 8 bases lay between the germline ends. The CDR3 consists of 14 residues. This chain links TRBV7-8 with TRBJ2-5, with D possibly matching TRBD2 (5 bases). Sequenced: peripheral blood. This TCR came from a man in his forties with acute or convalescent COVID-19. The CDR3 bases are TGTGCCAGCAGCTTAGGACGGGAACAAGAGACCCAGTACTTC. It is translated as CASSLGREQETQYF.